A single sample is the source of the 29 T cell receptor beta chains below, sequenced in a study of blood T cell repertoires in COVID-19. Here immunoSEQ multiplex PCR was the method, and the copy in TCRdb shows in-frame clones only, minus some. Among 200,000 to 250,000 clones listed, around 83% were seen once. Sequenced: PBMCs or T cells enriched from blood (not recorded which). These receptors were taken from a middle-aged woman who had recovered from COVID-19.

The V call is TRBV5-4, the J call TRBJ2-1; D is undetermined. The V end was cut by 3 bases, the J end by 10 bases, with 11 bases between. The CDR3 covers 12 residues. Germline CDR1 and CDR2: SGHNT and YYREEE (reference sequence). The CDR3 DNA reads TGTGCCAGCAGCTCGAGTTCTAGGGAGCAGTTCTTC. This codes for CASSSSSREQFF.

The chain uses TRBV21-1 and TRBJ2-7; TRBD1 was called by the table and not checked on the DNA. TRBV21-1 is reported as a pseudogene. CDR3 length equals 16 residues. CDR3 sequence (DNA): TGTGCCAGCAGCAAGGGCGAGGGACAGGGGGCCTACGAGCAGTACGTC. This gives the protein CASSKGEGQGAYEQYV.

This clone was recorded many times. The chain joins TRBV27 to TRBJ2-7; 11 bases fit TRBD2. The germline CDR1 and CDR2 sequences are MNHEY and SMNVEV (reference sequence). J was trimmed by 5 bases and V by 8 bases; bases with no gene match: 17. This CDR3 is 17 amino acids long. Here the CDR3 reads CASHGEGTSGSFDEQYF. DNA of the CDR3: TGTGCCAGCCACGGGGAAGGTACTAGCGGGAGTTTCGACGAGCAGTACTTC.

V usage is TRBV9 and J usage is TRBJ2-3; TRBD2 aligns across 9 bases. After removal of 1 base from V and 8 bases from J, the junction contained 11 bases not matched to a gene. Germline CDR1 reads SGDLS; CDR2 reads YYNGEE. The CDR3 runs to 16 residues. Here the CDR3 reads CASSVRPAGGLGTQYF. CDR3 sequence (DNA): TGTGCCAGCAGCGTACGTCCAGCGGGAGGCTTAGGTACGCAGTATTTT.

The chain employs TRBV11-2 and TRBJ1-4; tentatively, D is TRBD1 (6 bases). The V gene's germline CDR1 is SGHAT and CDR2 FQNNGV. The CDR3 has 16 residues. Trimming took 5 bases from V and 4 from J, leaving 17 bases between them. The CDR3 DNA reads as TGTGCCAGCAGCCCCCGTCTAGGGGGGGGTAATGAAAAACTGTTTTTT. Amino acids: CASSPRLGGGNEKLFF.

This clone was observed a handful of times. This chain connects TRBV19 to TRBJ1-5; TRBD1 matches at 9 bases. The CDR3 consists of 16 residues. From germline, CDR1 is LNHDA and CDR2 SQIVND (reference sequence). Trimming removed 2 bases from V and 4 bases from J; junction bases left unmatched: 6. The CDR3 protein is CASSILGGQGNQPQHF. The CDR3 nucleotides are TGTGCCAGTAGTATACTAGGAGGACAGGGGAATCAGCCCCAGCATTTT. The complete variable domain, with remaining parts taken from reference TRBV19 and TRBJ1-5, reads DGGITQSPKYLFRKEGQNVTLSCEQNLNHDAMYWYRQDPGQGLRLIYYSQIVNDFQKGDIAEGYSVSREKKESFPLTVTSAQKNPTAFYLCASSILGGQGNQPQHFGDGTRLSIL.

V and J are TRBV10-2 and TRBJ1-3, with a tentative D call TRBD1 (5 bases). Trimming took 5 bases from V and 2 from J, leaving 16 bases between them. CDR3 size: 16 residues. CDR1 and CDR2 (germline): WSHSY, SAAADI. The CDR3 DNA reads TGCGCCAGCAGTTTCCGTCGGGGGACTACTGGAAACACCATATATTTT. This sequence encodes CASSFRRGTTGNTIYF.

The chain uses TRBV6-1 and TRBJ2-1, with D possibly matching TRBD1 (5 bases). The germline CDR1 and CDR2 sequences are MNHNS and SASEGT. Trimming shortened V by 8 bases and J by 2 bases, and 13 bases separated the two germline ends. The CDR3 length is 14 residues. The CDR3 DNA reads TGTGCCAGCCAGCAGGAAGGGGCCTACAATGAGCAGTTCTTC. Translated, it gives CASQQEGAYNEQFF.

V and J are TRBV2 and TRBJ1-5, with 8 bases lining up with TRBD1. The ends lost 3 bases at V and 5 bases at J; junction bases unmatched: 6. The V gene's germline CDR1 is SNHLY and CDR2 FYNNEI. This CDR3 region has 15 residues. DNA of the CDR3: TGTGCCAGCAGTGAGGCGACAGGGGCCCATCAGCCCCAGCATTTT. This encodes CASSEATGAHQPQHF.

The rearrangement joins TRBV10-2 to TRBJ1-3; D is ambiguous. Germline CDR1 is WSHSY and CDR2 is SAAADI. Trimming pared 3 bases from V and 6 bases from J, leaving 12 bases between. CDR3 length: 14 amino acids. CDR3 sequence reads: CASSDGRELNTIYF. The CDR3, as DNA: TGCGCCAGCAGTGACGGGCGGGAGTTAAACACCATATATTTT.

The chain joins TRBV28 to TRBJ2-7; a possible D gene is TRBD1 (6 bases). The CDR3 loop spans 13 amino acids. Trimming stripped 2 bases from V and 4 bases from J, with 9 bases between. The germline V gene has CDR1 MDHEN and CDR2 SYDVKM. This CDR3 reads CASSLTGLYEQYV. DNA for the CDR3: TGTGCCAGCAGTTTAACAGGGCTTTACGAGCAGTACGTC.

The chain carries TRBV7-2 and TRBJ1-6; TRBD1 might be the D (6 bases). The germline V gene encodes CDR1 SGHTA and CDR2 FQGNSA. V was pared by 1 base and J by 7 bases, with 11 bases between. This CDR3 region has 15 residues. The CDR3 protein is CASSLDRGGNSPLHF. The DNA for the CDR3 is TGTGCCAGCAGCTTAGATCGGGGGGGCAATTCACCCCTCCACTTT.

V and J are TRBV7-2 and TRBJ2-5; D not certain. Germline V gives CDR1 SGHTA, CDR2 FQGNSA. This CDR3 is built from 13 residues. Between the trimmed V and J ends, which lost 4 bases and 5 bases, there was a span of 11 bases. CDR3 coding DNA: TGTGCCAGCAGCTCCCGACTGAGGGAGACCCAGTACTTC. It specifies CASSSRLRETQYF.

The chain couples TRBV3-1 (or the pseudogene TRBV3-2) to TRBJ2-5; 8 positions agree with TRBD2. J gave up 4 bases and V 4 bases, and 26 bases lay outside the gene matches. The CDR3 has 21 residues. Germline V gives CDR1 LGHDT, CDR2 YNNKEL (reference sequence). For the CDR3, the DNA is TGTGCCAGCAGCCCCGGACAAAAGCGAGCCTCTTTAGCGGGATCGGGAGAGACCCAGTACTTC. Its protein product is CASSPGQKRASLAGSGETQYF.

Here the CDR3 DNA reads TGTGCCAGTTCCAGACAGGCTGCAAATGAAAAACTGTTTTTT. It codes for CASSRQAANEKLFF. J is TRBJ1-4 and V is TRBV19; the D gene is possibly TRBD1 (6 bases). The CDR3 is made up of 14 amino acids. Germline V lookup: CDR1 LNHDA, CDR2 SQIVND (reference sequence). V was clipped by 8 bases and J by 5 bases, with 15 bases between them.

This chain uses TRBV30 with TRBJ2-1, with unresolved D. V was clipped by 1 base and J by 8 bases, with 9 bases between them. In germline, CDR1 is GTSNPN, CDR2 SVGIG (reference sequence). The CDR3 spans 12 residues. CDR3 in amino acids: CAWSALLDEQFF. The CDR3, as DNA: TGTGCCTGGAGTGCCCTCCTCGATGAGCAGTTCTTC. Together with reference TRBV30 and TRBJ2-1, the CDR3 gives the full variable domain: SQTIHQWPATLVQPVGSPLSLECTVEGTSNPNLYWYRQAAGRGLQLLFYSVGIGQISSEVPQNLSASRPQDRQFILSSKKLLLSDSGFYLCAWSALLDEQFFGPGTRLTVL.

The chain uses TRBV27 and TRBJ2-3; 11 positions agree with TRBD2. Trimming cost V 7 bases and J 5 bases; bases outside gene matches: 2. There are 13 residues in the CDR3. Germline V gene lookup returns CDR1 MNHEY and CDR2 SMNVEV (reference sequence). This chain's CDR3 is CASNLAGGDTQYF. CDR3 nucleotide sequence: TGTGCCAGCAATCTAGCGGGAGGAGATACGCAGTATTTT.

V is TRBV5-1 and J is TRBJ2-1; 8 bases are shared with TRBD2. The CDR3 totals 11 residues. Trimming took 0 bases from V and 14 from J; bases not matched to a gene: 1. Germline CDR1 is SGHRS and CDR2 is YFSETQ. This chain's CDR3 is CASSLGSGKFF. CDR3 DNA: TGCGCCAGCAGCTTGGGTAGCGGGAAGTTCTTC.

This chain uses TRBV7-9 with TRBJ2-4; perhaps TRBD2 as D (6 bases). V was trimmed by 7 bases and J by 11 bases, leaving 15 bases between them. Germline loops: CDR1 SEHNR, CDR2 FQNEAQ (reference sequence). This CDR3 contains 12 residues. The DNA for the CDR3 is TGTGCCAGCACCTCGGAGGGACGAGTTCAGTACTTC. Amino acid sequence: CASTSEGRVQYF. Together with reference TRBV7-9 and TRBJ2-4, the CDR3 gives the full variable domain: DTGVSQNPRHKITKRGQNVTFRCDPISEHNRLYWYRQTLGQGPEFLTYFQNEAQLEKSRLLSDRFSAERPKGSFSTLEIQRTEQGDSAMYLCASTSEGRVQYFGAGTRLSVL.

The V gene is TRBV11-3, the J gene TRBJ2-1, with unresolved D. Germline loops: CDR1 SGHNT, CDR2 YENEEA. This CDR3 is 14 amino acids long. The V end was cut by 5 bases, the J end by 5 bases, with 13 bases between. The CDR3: CASSQITDNNEQFF. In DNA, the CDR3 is TGTGCCAGCAGCCAGATCACCGACAACAATGAGCAGTTCTTC.

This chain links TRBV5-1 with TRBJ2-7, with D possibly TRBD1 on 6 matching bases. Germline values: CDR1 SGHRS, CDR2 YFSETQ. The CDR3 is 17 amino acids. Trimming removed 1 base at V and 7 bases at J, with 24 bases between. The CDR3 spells CASSLSSFGQTSWEQYF. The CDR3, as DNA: TGCGCCAGCAGCTTGTCTTCCTTCGGACAGACGTCTTGGGAGCAGTACTTC.

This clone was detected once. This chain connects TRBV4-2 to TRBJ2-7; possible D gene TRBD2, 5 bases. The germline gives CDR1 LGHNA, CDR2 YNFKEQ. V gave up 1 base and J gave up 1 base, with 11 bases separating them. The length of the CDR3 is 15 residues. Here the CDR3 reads CASSQASGDSYEQYF. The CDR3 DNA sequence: TGTGCCAGCAGCCAAGCCAGCGGAGATTCCTACGAGCAGTACTTC.

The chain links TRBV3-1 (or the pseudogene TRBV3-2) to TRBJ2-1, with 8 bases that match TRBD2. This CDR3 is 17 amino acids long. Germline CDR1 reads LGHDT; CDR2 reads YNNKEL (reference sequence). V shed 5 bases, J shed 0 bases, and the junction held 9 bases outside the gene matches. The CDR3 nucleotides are TGTGCCAGCAGCGCTACGCCCGGGACTAGCTCCTACAATGAGCAGTTCTTC. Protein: CASSATPGTSSYNEQFF.

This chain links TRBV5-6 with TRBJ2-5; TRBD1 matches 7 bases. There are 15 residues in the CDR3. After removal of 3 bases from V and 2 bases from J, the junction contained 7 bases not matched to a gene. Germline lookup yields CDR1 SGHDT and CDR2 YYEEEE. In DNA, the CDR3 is TGTGCCAGCAGCTCGTGGTACAGGGGTCAAGAGACCCAGTACTTC. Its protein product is CASSSWYRGQETQYF.

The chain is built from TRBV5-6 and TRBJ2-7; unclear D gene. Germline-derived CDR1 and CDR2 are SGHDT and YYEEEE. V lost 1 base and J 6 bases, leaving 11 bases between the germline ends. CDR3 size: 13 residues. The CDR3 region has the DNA TGTGCCAGCAGCTTGTTGGCCCAGTCCGAGCAGTACTTC. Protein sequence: CASSLLAQSEQYF.

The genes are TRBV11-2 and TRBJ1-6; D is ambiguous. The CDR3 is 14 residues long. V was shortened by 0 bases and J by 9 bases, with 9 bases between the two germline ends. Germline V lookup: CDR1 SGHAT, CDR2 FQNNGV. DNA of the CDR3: TGTGCCAGCAGCTTAGATGGTAGTCGTTCACCCCTCCACTTT. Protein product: CASSLDGSRSPLHF.

The CDR3 is CASNPFTGGTYEQYF. The CDR3 nucleotides read TGCGCCAGCAACCCTTTTACGGGAGGAACCTACGAGCAGTACTTC. This sequence joins TRBV10-2 and TRBJ2-7; 7 bases line up with TRBD2. Germline assignment: CDR1 WSHSY and CDR2 SAAADI. Unmatched junction bases numbered 11, after V lost 7 bases and J lost 2 bases. The CDR3 has 15 residues.

The CDR3 region has the DNA TGTGCCAGCAGTCCGTACTATCGACTAGCGGGAGGGGCAGATACGCAGTATTTT. Protein sequence: CASSPYYRLAGGADTQYF. The chain links TRBV27 to TRBJ2-3; 14 positions agree with TRBD2. This CDR3 has 18 residues. Germline trimming cut 5 bases from V and 4 bases from J; bases unmatched to any gene: 11. Germline CDR1 is MNHEY and CDR2 is SMNVEV (reference sequence).

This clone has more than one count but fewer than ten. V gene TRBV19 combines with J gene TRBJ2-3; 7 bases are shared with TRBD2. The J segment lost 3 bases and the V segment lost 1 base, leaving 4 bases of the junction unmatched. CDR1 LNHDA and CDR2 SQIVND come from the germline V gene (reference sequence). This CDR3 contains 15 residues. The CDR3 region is CASSIGLADTDTQYF. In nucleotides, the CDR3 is TGTGCCAGTAGTATAGGCCTAGCGGATACAGATACGCAGTATTTT.